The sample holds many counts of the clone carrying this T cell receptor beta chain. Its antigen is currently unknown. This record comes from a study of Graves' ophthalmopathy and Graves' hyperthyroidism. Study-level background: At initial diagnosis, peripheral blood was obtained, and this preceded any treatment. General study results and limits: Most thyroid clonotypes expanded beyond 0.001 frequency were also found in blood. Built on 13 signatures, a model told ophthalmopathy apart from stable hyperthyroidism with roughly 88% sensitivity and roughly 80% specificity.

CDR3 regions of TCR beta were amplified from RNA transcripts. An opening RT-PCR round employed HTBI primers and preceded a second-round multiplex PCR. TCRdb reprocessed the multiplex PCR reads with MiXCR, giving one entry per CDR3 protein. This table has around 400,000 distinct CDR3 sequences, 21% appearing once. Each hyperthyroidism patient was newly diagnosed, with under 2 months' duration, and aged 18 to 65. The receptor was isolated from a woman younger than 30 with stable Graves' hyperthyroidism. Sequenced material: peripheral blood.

In nucleotides, the CDR3 is TGCAGTGCTAGGATGGGTGCCGACGTGCAGTACTTC. Protein product: CSARMGADVQYF. The chain uses TRBV20-1 and TRBJ2-7; D ambiguous. V was pared by 3 bases and J by 9 bases, with 15 bases between. CDR1 and CDR2 from the germline V gene are DFQATT and SNEGSKA (reference sequence). CDR3 length: 12 residues.